The 14 T cell receptor beta chains given below trace back to one sample, sequenced in a study of T cells in Graves' hyperthyroidism and ophthalmopathy. RNA transcripts were the template for amplifying TCR beta CDR3 regions. The HTBI primer set was used in a first-round RT-PCR of the TCR CDR3. MiXCR was run by TCRdb on the multiplex PCR reads, yielding one entry per CDR3 protein. Of fewer than 550,000 distinct CDR3 sequences in the sample, 15% to 19% were seen once. Sequences were obtained from blood. Receptor source: a woman younger than 30 with Graves' hyperthyroidism.

The chain links TRBV20-1 to TRBJ2-1, with TRBD1 identical over 9 bases. Unmatched junction bases numbered 8, after V lost 1 base and J lost 7 bases. The CDR3 has 15 residues. Germline V gives CDR1 DFQATT, CDR2 SNEGSKA (reference sequence). Here the CDR3 reads CSARAGTGSPNEQFF. The CDR3 DNA reads TGCAGTGCTAGAGCCGGGACAGGGTCGCCGAATGAGCAGTTCTTC.

The chain combines TRBV2 with TRBJ2-3, with 9 nucleotides matching TRBD2. In germline, CDR1 is SNHLY, CDR2 FYNNEI. This CDR3 contains 17 residues. With 5 bases clipped from V and 2 bases from J, the junction kept 11 bases outside the gene matches. This CDR3 is CASSQTGGGATTDTQYF. The CDR3 nucleotides are TGTGCCAGCAGTCAGACTGGCGGGGGGGCAACCACAGATACGCAGTATTTT.

The sample holds many counts of this clonotype. J is TRBJ1-2 and V is TRBV20-1; D uncertain. The V and J ends lost 7 bases and 6 bases respectively, with 18 bases between them. Germline CDR1 and CDR2: DFQATT and SNEGSKA (reference sequence). The CDR3 runs to 13 residues. CDR3 sequence (DNA): TGCAGTGGGCTCACAACAGCCTCCGATGGCTACACCTTC. Protein: CSGLTTASDGYTF.

This clonotype has ten or more counts. The CDR3 bases are TGCAGTGCTAGAGGGGGGTTCCCTTCGAATTCACCCCTCCACTTT. It is translated as CSARGGFPSNSPLHF. The chain recombines TRBV20-1 with TRBJ1-6; TRBD1 might be the D (5 bases). V lost 1 base and J lost 7, with 14 bases in between. The CDR3 length is 15 residues. The germline V gene encodes CDR1 DFQATT and CDR2 SNEGSKA (reference sequence).

This clonotype was detected a few times. The V and J genes are TRBV20-1 and TRBJ2-1; 11 bases align to TRBD1. V dropped 2 bases and J dropped 6; count of bases not matched to a gene: 6. The CDR3 extends over 15 amino acids. Germline V CDR1 and CDR2: DFQATT, SNEGSKA (reference sequence). The CDR3 is CSARRRDRGVNEQFF. For the CDR3, the DNA is TGCAGTGCTAGACGGCGGGACAGGGGGGTCAATGAGCAGTTCTTC.

Note on this clonotype: Mismatch with germline at one junction end may stem from a read error. J is TRBJ2-1 and V is TRBV5-4, with 11 bases matching TRBD2. The CDR3 runs to 15 residues. The germline V gene has CDR1 SGHNT and CDR2 YYREEE (reference sequence). CDR3 loop: CASSQTSGVHKEQFF. The CDR3 DNA is TGTGCCAGCAGCCAGACTAGCGGGGTGCACAAGGAGCAGTTCTTC.

Ten or more counts support this clonotype. This chain connects TRBV20-1 to TRBJ2-4, with 8 bases lining up with TRBD2. There are 13 residues in the CDR3. Unmatched junction bases numbered 3, after V lost 2 bases and J lost 6 bases. Germline values: CDR1 DFQATT, CDR2 SNEGSKA (reference sequence). This CDR3 is CSARSSGGNIQYF. DNA for the CDR3: TGCAGTGCTAGATCAAGCGGGGGAAACATTCAGTACTTC.

Ten or more counts support this clonotype. The CDR3: CASSEQGYGYTF. DNA of the CDR3: TGTGCCAGCAGCGAACAAGGCTATGGCTACACCTTC. The chain has TRBV7-9 and TRBJ1-2, with D unclear. Germline CDR1 and CDR2: SEHNR and FQNEAQ (reference sequence). This CDR3 contains 12 residues. V lost 5 bases and J 4 bases, leaving 8 bases between the germline ends.

The chain links TRBV2 to TRBJ2-2; possible D gene TRBD1, 6 bases. Trimming took off 6 bases at V and 5 bases at J, with 19 bases between the two ends. The CDR3 spans 16 residues. Germline CDR1 SNHLY, CDR2 FYNNEI. CDR3 bases: TGTGCCAGCAGGGACCCGGGACACAAATCGACCGGGGAGCTGTTTTTT. It specifies CASRDPGHKSTGELFF.

J is TRBJ1-1 and V is TRBV12-3 or TRBV12-4; the D gene is possibly TRBD1 (5 bases). Deletions cut 7 bases from V and 0 bases from J, with 12 bases between. The CDR3 is 14 residues long. In nucleotides, the CDR3 is TGTGCCAGCACCGACAGTAGCCTGAACACTGAAGCTTTCTTT. Amino acid sequence: CASTDSSLNTEAFF.

This clonotype showed up many times. The chain is built from TRBV12-3 or TRBV12-4 and TRBJ1-2; 8 bases match TRBD1. This CDR3 region has 16 residues. After removal of 0 bases from V and 6 bases from J, the junction contained 9 bases not matched to a gene. CDR3 protein: CASSLAGQAFSDGYTF. CDR3 DNA sequence: TGTGCCAGCAGTTTAGCGGGACAGGCTTTTTCCGATGGCTACACCTTC.

This rearrangement joins TRBV19 to TRBJ1-2; TRBD1 might be the D (6 bases). Between the trimmed V and J ends, which lost 8 bases and 8 bases, there was a span of 24 bases. This CDR3 region has 15 residues. Germline CDR1 LNHDA, CDR2 SQIVND (reference sequence). The CDR3 DNA reads TGTGCCAGTCGTCTAGTTGGGGGCGCATTTAAGGGCTACACCTTC. It encodes CASRLVGGAFKGYTF.

This clonotype has a count of ten or more. The chain employs TRBV6-1 and TRBJ2-1; D is uncertain. V lost 7 bases, J lost 6 bases, and 16 bases lay in between. The CDR3 is 14 residues long. Germline loops: CDR1 MNHNS, CDR2 SASEGT. Here the CDR3 reads CASTLRASSNEQFF. The CDR3 nucleotides are TGTGCCAGCACCTTACGGGCTAGTAGCAATGAGCAGTTCTTC.

This clonotype has at least ten counts. CDR3 loop: CASSEQYNEQFF. The DNA for the CDR3 is TGTGCCAGCAGTGAACAGTACAATGAGCAGTTCTTC. This chain uses TRBV2 with TRBJ2-1; D gene uncertain. The CDR3 runs 12 residues. With 2 bases removed from V and 4 bases from J, the gap between germline ends came to 3 bases. The germline V gene has CDR1 SNHLY and CDR2 FYNNEI.